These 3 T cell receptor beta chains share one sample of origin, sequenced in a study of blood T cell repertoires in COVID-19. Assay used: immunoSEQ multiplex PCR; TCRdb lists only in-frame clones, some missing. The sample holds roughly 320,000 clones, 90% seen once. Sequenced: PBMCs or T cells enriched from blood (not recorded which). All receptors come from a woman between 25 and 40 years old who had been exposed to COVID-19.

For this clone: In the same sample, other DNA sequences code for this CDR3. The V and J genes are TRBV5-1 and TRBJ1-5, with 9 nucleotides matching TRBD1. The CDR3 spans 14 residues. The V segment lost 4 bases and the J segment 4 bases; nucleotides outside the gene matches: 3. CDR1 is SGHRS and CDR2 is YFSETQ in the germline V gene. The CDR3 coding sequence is TGCGCCAGCAGCCTAGGGACAGGGAATCAGCCCCAGCATTTT. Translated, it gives CASSLGTGNQPQHF.

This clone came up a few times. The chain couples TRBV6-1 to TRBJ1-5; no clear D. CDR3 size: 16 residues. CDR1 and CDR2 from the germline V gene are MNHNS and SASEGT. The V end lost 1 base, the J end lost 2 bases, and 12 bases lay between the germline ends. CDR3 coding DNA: TGTGCCAGCAGTGAAGAGAGTGCGTATCGCAATCAGCCCCAGCATTTT. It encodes CASSEESAYRNQPQHF.

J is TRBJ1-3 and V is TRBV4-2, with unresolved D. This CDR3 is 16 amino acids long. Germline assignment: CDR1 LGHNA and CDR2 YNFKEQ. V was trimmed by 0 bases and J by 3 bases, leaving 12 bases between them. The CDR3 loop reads CASSQEIRESGNTIYF. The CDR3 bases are TGTGCCAGCAGCCAAGAAATAAGAGAGAGTGGAAACACCATATATTTT.